The sequence of this T cell receptor (beta chain) was determined in a study of blood T cells in healthy people across ages (dated by TCRdb to about 2015). For the wider study: Template switching captured roughly one uniquely barcoded TCR beta cDNA molecule per two T cells in model experiments. To avoid experimental bias, donors of different ages were randomly spread across the sequencing lanes. The study analyzed two additional independent replicas of 1 million unique cDNA reads from the same blood draw for two donors, one aged 18 to 29 and one aged 80 or older. Age-related changes in TCR beta repertoire diversity were measured in the study by deep sequencing normalized with unique cDNA molecular identifiers. The donors were divided into four age groups: young (average around 16 years), middle-aged (under 40), aged (approximately 62) and long-lived (nearly 85). Results and caveats for the whole study, not just this receptor: As age increased, observed TCR beta diversity per million T cells dropped in a roughly linear way, and a significant reduction was already evident by age around 41. Observed TCR beta diversity correlated strongly with the percentage of naive T cells measured by flow cytometry. Compared with the aged group, more naive CD4+ T cells, fewer expanded clones and increased TCR diversity were shown by the long-lived group, suggesting age selection. Since profiling was done on bulk unsorted PBMCs, naive and antigen-experienced compartments could not be conclusively compared. The CMV infection status of donors was not known, potentially confounding age-related changes in expanded clonotypes. Total diversity estimates from one million sequenced T cells were considered lower bounds and underestimates.

The germline V gene specifies SQVTM as CDR1 and ANQGSEA as CDR2. Including cysteine and phenylalanine, the CDR3 has 14 amino acids. Left in the record is the CDR3 DNA by itself, 42 bases read in frame from the first base. Germline trimming: 0 bases from V, 5 bases from J; junction bases outside gene matches: 6. With regard to this clonotype: Its antigen remains unidentified. No base quality values were provided; no much bigger clone lies one nucleotide off.

Library creation used 5' RACE. Sequencing relied on an Illumina HiSeq 2500. A second PCR of roughly 7 to 12 cycles was run with a J-beta primer mix and a sample-barcoded 5' primer. A template-switch 5' adaptor carrying 12 random nucleotides introduced a unique molecular identifier onto each TCR beta cDNA molecule. At least 3 million CDR3-containing paired-end reads were obtained from each sample. First-strand cDNA synthesis was performed from all RNA using the Mint cDNA synthesis kit, with priming by a TRBC-specific oligonucleotide. Following uracil-DNA glycosylase treatment, a first 18-cycle PCR with universal primers M1SS and BC2_uni_R was performed on all cDNA. Turning to the authors' computational methods: Each sample was normalized by randomly selecting 1 million high-quality reads, each carrying a distinct molecular identifier. Instead of being binned into consensus sequences, reads with shared molecular identifiers were discarded. CDR3 identification, clonotype clustering and error correction used MiTCR with a Q25 quality threshold and the strictest error-elimination algorithm. Lower-bound total TCR beta diversity was estimated with a nonparametric unseen species model using Euler transformation. The public reads were run again by TCRdb, first through fastp at Q25 and then through MiXCR, and only productive beta chains were kept. A single entry per CDR3 protein holds the most common genes and DNA from its merged rows. What appears here as the V and J calls and clone size reflects TCRdb's work, not the paper's. Counted in this sample were 380,000 or so distinct CDR3 sequences; roughly half of them appeared once. 45% to 60% of the sample is taken by the ten largest.

Donors were a few dozen systemically healthy Caucasian individuals from Russia aged roughly 6 to 100 years. Approximately 10 milliliters of peripheral blood were collected from each donor into EDTA-treated Vacutainer tubes. Ficoll-Paque density-gradient centrifugation was used to isolate PBMCs, with at least 7 million per sample. Trizol reagent was used to extract total RNA from PBMCs, with at least 6 micrograms per sample. The percentages of naive CD45RAhigh/CD27high T cells were determined by flow cytometry on a PBMC aliquot from every donor. Material: blood. The chain links TRBV29-1 with TRBJ1-2, with 7 bases in between that match TRBD1. This clonotype was obtained from a man aged 60 to 69 in good health. The CDR3 protein sequence reads: CSVEDSRRGYGYTF. The DNA sequence follows: TGCAGCGTTGAAGATAGTCGCAGGGGGTATGGCTACACCTTC. With the rest looked up from the reference TRBV29-1 and TRBJ1-2 genes rather than sequenced, the full variable domain is SAVISQKPSRDICQRGTSLTIQCQVDSQVTMMFWYRQQPGQSLTLIATANQGSEATYESGFVIDKFPISRPNLTFSTLTVSNMSPEDSSIYLCSVEDSRRGYGYTFGSGTRLTVV.